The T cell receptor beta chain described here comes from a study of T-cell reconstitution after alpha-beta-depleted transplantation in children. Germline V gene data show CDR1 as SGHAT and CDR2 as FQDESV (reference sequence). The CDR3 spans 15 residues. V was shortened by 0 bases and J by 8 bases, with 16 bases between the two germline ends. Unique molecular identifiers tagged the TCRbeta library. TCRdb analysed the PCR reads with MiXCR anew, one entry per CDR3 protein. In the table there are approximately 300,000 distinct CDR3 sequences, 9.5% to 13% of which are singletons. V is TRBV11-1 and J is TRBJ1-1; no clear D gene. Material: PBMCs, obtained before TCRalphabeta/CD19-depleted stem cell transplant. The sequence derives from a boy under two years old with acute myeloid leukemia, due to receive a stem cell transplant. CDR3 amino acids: CASSLAPPRSKEAFF. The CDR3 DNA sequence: TGTGCCAGCAGCTTAGCGCCGCCCCGGTCGAAGGAAGCTTTCTTT.